This TCR beta chain stems from a study of blood T cell repertoires in COVID-19. For the study at large: Acute and convalescent COVID-19 samples came from the United States, Italy and Spain. PBMCs, B-cell-depleted T cells, or T cells provided the cDNA or gDNA that made up the material.

The CDR3 is 20 residues long. Looked up from germline, CDR1 is KGHDR and CDR2 is SFDVKD. Trimming left V 3 bases short and J 6 bases short, with 28 bases between. Authors' methods: By means of reference gene primer amplification, nucleated cell counts were estimated. Profiled with immunoSEQ multiplex PCR; TCRdb holds only in-frame clones, not every one. V, J and clone size are taken as reported in that table, and D and trimming were inferred from the DNA itself. The sample shows tens of thousands of clones, almost 90% of them seen only once. This sequence joins TRBV24-1 and TRBJ2-2, with D uncertain. The clonotype was recovered from a woman older than 75 with active or convalescent COVID-19. The sequenced material came from peripheral blood. CDR3 residues: CATSDPLGSQAQEKSGELFF. CDR3 coding DNA: TGTGCCACCAGTGATCCCCTGGGCTCCCAGGCCCAAGAGAAATCCGGGGAGCTGTTTTTT.